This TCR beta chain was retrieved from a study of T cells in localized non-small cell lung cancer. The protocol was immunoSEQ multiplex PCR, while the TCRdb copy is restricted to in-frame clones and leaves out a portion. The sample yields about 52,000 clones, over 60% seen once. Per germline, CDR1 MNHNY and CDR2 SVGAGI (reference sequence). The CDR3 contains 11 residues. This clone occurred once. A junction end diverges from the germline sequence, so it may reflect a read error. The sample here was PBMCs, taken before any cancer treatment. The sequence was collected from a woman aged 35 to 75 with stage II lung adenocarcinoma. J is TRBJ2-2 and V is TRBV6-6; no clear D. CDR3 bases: TGTGCCAGCTGCCGTACCGAGGAGCTGTTTTTT. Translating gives CASCRTEELFF.